Listed below are T cell receptor beta chains from one sample, sequenced in a study of blood T cell repertoires in COVID-19. Produced via immunoSEQ multiplex PCR; TCRdb's table is partial and in-frame only. Of 100,000 to 120,000 clones listed, roughly 79% are singletons. The sequenced sample consisted of peripheral blood. These receptors all stem from a woman in her seventies with acute or convalescent COVID-19. Each CDR3 is given with its conserved first and last residue. A D gene is named only where the DNA matches it firmly. Clone sizes are given selectively: once, few, many, or a class where the clone is expanded.

J gene: TRBJ1-1; D gene: NA; clone size: NA; V gene: TRBV2; CDR3 DNA: TGTGCCAGCAGTGAAGGGGGCTATGTTGAAGCTTTCTTT; CDR3 protein: CASSEGGYVEAFF
J gene: TRBJ2-3; D gene: NA; clone size: NA; V gene: TRBV7-3; CDR3 DNA: TGTGCCAGCAGCTTACGGGGTCCAGATACGCAGTATTTT; CDR3 protein: CASSLRGPDTQYF
J gene: TRBJ1-2; D gene: TRBD1; clone size: NA; V gene: TRBV7-9; CDR3 DNA: TGTGCCAGCAGCTACTTGGACAGGGGAGAAGGCTACACCTTC; CDR3 protein: CASSYLDRGEGYTF
J gene: TRBJ1-4; D gene: NA; clone size: NA; V gene: TRBV27; CDR3 DNA: TGTGCCAGCAGCCCCCCCATTAATGAAAAACTGTTTTTT; CDR3 protein: CASSPPINEKLFF
J gene: TRBJ2-3; D gene: TRBD2; clone size: NA; V gene: TRBV28; CDR3 DNA: TGTGCCAGCAGTCCGGAGGGACTAGCGGGAGGGACAGATACGCAGTATTTT; CDR3 protein: CASSPEGLAGGTDTQYF
J gene: TRBJ1-5; D gene: TRBD1; clone size: NA; V gene: TRBV28; CDR3 DNA: TGTGCCAGCAGTTCAATTTCACAGGGGAGTGGCAATCAGCCCCAGCATTTT; CDR3 protein: CASSSISQGSGNQPQHF
J gene: TRBJ2-3; D gene: TRBD2; clone size: NA; V gene: TRBV7-2; CDR3 DNA: TGTGCCAGCCGATTAGCGGGGGGGCGGGATACGCAGTATTTT; CDR3 protein: CASRLAGGRDTQYF
J gene: TRBJ2-2; D gene: TRBD1; clone size: NA; V gene: TRBV9; CDR3 DNA: TGTGCCAGCAGCTTGGGACAGGGGGTGAACACCGGGGAGCTGTTTTTT; CDR3 protein: CASSLGQGVNTGELFF
J gene: TRBJ1-5; D gene: NA; clone size: NA; V gene: TRBV19; CDR3 DNA: TGTGCCAGTAGTGTCCGGACACCATGGGGTCAGCCCCAGCATTTT; CDR3 protein: CASSVRTPWGQPQHF
J gene: TRBJ1-3; D gene: TRBD1; clone size: NA; V gene: TRBV19; CDR3 DNA: TGTGCCAGTAGTAACCCGGGACAGCCAGCCTCTGGAAACACCATATATTTT; CDR3 protein: CASSNPGQPASGNTIYF
J gene: TRBJ2-2; D gene: NA; clone size: few; V gene: TRBV28; CDR3 DNA: TGTGCCAGCAGTTCCTCGGGGGAGCTGTTTTTT; CDR3 protein: CASSSSGELFF
J gene: TRBJ2-7; D gene: NA; clone size: few; V gene: TRBV6-2/TRBV6-3; CDR3 DNA: TGTGCCAGCAGTTACTCGGCTAGTCTGGTCTTC; CDR3 protein: CASSYSASLVF
J gene: TRBJ2-7; D gene: TRBD1; clone size: few; V gene: TRBV5-8; CDR3 DNA: TGTGCCAGCAGCTCCCGGGACAGGGGATCCTACGAGCAGTACTTC; CDR3 protein: CASSSRDRGSYEQYF
J gene: TRBJ2-1; D gene: TRBD2; clone size: once; V gene: TRBV30; CDR3 DNA: TGTGCCTGGAGTGTTATCACTAGCGGGTATGAGCAGTTCTTC; CDR3 protein: CAWSVITSGYEQFF
J gene: TRBJ1-4; D gene: NA; clone size: NA; V gene: TRBV30; CDR3 DNA: TGTGCCTGCAACCCCGGGTTAGAGGAAAAACTGTTTTTT; CDR3 protein: CACNPGLEEKLFF
J gene: TRBJ2-1; D gene: TRBD1; clone size: NA; V gene: TRBV6-1; CDR3 DNA: TGTGCCAGCAGTTATATGGGACAGGGCAATGAGCAGTTCTTC; CDR3 protein: CASSYMGQGNEQFF